These 9 T cell receptor beta chains came from one sample sequenced in a study of neurological immune-mediated disorders. A single record per CDR3 protein comes from TCRdb applying MiXCR to the 5' RACE reads. There are roughly 80,000 distinct CDR3 sequences in the sample; about 9.4% occur only once, and under 2% lies in the top ten. The sequenced sample was PBMCs. The receptors were sampled from a man aged 35-49 years in good health.

This clonotype was seen at least ten times. The V and J genes are TRBV9 and TRBJ1-4, with 7 nucleotides matching TRBD1. Germline V lookup: CDR1 SGDLS, CDR2 YYNGEE. This CDR3 is built from 15 residues. Trimming cost V 3 bases and J 8 bases; bases outside gene matches: 10. CDR3: CASSARQGGFEKLFF. CDR3 nucleotides: TGTGCCAGCAGCGCCCGACAGGGAGGTTTCGAAAAACTGTTTTTT.

This clonotype showed up many times. The chain recombines TRBV29-1 with TRBJ2-5; 11 positions match TRBD2. Germline loops: CDR1 SQVTM, CDR2 ANQGSEA. The CDR3 totals 15 residues. The V and J ends lost 7 bases and 2 bases, in that order; junction bases with no gene match: 9. The CDR3 nucleotides read TGCAGCGCTCTACTAGCGGGAGACGCACAAGAGACCCAGTACTTC. Its protein product is CSALLAGDAQETQYF.

This clonotype was recorded many times. The CDR3 DNA follows: TGTGCCAGCAGCTTGACGGGGGGCTCCTCCTACGAGCAGTACTTC. This codes for CASSLTGGSSYEQYF. This chain joins TRBV7-2 and TRBJ2-7; tentatively, D is TRBD2 (7 bases). V lost 3 bases and J 0 bases, leaving 12 bases between the germline ends. The CDR3 is 15 residues long. Per the germline V gene, CDR1 is SGHTA and CDR2 is FQGNSA.

This clonotype was recorded at least ten times. This rearrangement joins TRBV28 to TRBJ2-3; D unresolved. Germline CDR1 and CDR2: MDHEN and SYDVKM. The CDR3 consists of 13 residues. The V end lost 3 bases, the J end lost 5 bases, and 9 bases lay between the germline ends. The CDR3 nucleotides are TGTGCCAGCAGTTTGTTGGGGATAGATACGCAGTATTTT. Encoded protein: CASSLLGIDTQYF.

This clonotype was seen at least ten times. This sequence joins TRBV24-1 and TRBJ2-5; possibly TRBD1 for D (5 bases). This CDR3 contains 16 residues. The V end lost 3 bases, the J end lost 2 bases, and 15 bases lay between the germline ends. Germline CDR1 and CDR2: KGHDR and SFDVKD. The CDR3 bases are TGTGCCACCAGTGATCCACGCCAGGGTAGGCAAGAGACCCAGTACTTC. Protein: CATSDPRQGRQETQYF.

In its sample, this clonotype was seen many times. The rearrangement joins TRBV6-5 to TRBJ2-7; D possibly corresponds to TRBD2 (6 bases). This CDR3 comprises 13 residues. Germline V gene lookup returns CDR1 MNHEY and CDR2 SVGAGI. Deletions cut 7 bases from V and 1 base from J, with 11 bases between. This CDR3 reads CASTPGRSYEQYF. Here the CDR3 DNA reads TGTGCCAGCACCCCCGGGAGATCCTACGAGCAGTACTTC.

This clonotype has at least ten counts. The V and J genes are TRBV7-2 and TRBJ2-1; D is unclear. Trimming stripped 0 bases from V and 0 bases from J, with 12 bases between. Looked up from germline, CDR1 is SGHTA and CDR2 is FQGNSA. This CDR3 comprises 17 residues. The CDR3 DNA is TGTGCCAGCAGCTTAGCGTTCAGGACGAACTCCTACAATGAGCAGTTCTTC. This codes for CASSLAFRTNSYNEQFF.

This clonotype was found many times. The CDR3 sequence: CASSSFEGTQYF. The CDR3 nucleotides read TGTGCCAGCAGCTCCTTCGAGGGTACGCAGTATTTT. V usage is TRBV7-9 and J usage is TRBJ2-3, with D tentatively TRBD2 (5 bases). V was shortened by 4 bases and J by 8 bases, with 10 bases between the two germline ends. Germline V lookup: CDR1 SEHNR, CDR2 FQNEAQ (reference sequence). This CDR3 has 12 residues.

The CDR3 bases are TGTGCCAGCATTCCTGGCTCCTACGAGCAGTACTTC. Protein: CASIPGSYEQYF. This chain connects TRBV12-3 or TRBV12-4 to TRBJ2-7; D unclear. Trimming left V 7 bases short and J 0 bases short, with 7 bases between. This CDR3 is built from 12 residues.